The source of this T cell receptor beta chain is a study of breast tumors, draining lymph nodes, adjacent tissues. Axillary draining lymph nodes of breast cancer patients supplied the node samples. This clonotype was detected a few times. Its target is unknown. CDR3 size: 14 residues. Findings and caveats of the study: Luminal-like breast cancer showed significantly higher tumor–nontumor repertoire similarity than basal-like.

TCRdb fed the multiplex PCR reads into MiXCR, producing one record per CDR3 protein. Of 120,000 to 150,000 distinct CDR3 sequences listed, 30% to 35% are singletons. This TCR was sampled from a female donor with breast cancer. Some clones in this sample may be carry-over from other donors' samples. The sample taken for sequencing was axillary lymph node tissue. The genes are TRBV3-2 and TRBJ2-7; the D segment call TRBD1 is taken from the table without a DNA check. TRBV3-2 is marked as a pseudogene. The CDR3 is CANDRGVTTYEQYF. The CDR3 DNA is TGTGCCAACGACAGGGGGGTGACAACCTACGAGCAGTACTTC.